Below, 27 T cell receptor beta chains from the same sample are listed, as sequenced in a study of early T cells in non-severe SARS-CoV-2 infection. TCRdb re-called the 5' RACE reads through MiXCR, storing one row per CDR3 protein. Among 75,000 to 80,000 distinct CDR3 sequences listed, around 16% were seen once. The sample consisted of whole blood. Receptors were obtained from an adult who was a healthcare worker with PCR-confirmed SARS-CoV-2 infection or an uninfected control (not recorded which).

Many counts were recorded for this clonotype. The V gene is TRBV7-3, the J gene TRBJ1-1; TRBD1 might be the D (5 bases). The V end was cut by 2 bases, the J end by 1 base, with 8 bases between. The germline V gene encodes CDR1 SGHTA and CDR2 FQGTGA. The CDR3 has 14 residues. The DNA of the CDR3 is TGTGCCAGCAGCTTATCCACAGGGAACACTGAAGCTTTCTTT. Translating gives CASSLSTGNTEAFF.

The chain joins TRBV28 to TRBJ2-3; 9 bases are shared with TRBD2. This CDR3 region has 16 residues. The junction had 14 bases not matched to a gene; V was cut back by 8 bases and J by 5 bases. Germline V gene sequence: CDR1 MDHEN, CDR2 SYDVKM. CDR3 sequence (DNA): TGTGCCAGCCCCGCGGGGGGGCGCGATCCGGGAGATACGCAGTATTTT. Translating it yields CASPAGGRDPGDTQYF.

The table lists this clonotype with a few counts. The CDR3 nucleotides read TGTGCCAGCTCGGCGGGGGGAACAAATTTTTTGGAGACCCAGTACTTC. Its translation is CASSAGGTNFLETQYF. This chain connects TRBV18 to TRBJ2-5; 8 bases match TRBD2. The CDR3 loop spans 16 amino acids. V lost 6 bases, J lost 5 bases, and 14 bases stayed unmatched. Germline V CDR1 and CDR2: KGHSH, LQKENI. Using reference TRBV18 and TRBJ2-5 for the parts outside the CDR3, the full variable domain is NAGVMQNPRHLVRRRGQEARLRCSPMKGHSHVYWYRQLPEEGLKFMVYLQKENIIDESGMPKERFSAEFPKEGPSILRIQQVVRGDSAAYFCASSAGGTNFLETQYFGPGTRLLVL.

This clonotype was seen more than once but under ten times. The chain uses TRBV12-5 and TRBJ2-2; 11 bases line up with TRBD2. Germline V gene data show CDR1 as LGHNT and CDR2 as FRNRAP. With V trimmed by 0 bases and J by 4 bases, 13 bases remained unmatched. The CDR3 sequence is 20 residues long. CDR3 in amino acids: CASGLVRLATSGIGTGELFF. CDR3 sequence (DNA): TGTGCTAGTGGTTTGGTACGGTTAGCGACTAGCGGGATCGGCACCGGGGAGCTGTTTTTT.

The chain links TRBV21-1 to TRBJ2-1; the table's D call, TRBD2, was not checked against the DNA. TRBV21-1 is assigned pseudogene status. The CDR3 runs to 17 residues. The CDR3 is CASNKKPGLAGDNEQFF. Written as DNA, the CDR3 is TGTGCCAGCAACAAAAAACCCGGACTAGCGGGAGACAATGAGCAGTTCTTC.

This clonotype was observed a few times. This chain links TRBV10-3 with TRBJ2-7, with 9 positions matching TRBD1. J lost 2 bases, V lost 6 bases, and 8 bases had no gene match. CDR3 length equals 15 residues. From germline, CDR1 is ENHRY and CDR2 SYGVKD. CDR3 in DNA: TGTGCCATCAGCGGACAGGGGTCGCCTACCTACGAGCAGTACTTC. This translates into CAISGQGSPTYEQYF.

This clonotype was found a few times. The CDR3, as DNA: TGTGCCAGCAGCCCCGGGACCGGGGTAAAGACTGAAGCTTTCTTT. Translated: CASSPGTGVKTEAFF. The chain is built from TRBV3-1 and TRBJ1-1, with D maybe TRBD1 (5 bases). The germline V gene encodes CDR1 LGHDT and CDR2 YNNKEL (reference sequence). This CDR3 has 15 residues. V was clipped by 4 bases and J by 5 bases, with 17 bases between them.

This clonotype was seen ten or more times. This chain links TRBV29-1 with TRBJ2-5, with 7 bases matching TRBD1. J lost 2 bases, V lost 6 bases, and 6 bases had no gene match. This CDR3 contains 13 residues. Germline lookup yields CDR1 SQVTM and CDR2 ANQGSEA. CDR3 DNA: TGCAGCGTCCCCAGGGACAGTCAAGAGACCCAGTACTTC. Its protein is CSVPRDSQETQYF. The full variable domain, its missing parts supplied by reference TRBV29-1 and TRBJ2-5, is SAVISQKPSRDICQRGTSLTIQCQVDSQVTMMFWYRQQPGQSLTLIATANQGSEATYESGFVIDKFPISRPNLTFSTLTVSNMSPEDSSIYLCSVPRDSQETQYFGPGTRLLVL.

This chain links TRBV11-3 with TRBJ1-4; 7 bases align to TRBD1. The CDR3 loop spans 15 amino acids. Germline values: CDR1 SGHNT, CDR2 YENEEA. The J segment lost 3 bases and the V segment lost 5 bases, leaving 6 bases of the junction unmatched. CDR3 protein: CASSKTTGSNEKLFF. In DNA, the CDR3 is TGTGCCAGCAGCAAAACGACAGGGTCTAATGAAAAACTGTTTTTT.

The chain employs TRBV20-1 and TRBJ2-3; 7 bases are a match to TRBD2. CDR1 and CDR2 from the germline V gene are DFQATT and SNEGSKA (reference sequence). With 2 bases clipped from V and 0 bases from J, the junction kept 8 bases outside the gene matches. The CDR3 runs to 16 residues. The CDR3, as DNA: TGCAGTGCTAGACCCCTCAGCGGGACCAGCACAGATACGCAGTATTTT. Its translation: CSARPLSGTSTDTQYF.

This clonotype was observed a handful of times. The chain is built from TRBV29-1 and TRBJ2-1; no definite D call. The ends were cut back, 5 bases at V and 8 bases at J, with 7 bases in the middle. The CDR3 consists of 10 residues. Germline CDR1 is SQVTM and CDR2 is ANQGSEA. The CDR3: CSVSIDEQFF. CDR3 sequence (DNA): TGCAGCGTTTCGATCGATGAGCAGTTCTTC.

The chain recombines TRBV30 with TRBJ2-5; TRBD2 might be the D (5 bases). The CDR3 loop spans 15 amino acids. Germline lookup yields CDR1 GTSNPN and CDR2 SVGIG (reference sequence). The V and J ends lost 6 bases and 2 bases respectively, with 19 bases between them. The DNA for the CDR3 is TGTGCCTGCCCCGGCCCCGGCGGGTCACAAGAGACCCAGTACTTC. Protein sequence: CACPGPGGSQETQYF.

This CDR3 reads CASSPPGTRKETQYF. The CDR3 coding sequence is TGTGCCAGCAGCCCACCCGGAACTAGGAAAGAGACCCAGTACTTC. The chain links TRBV11-2 to TRBJ2-5; possible D gene TRBD2, 5 bases. Deletions cut 5 bases from V and 3 bases from J, with 16 bases between. The CDR3 is 15 amino acids. In germline, CDR1 is SGHAT, CDR2 FQNNGV.

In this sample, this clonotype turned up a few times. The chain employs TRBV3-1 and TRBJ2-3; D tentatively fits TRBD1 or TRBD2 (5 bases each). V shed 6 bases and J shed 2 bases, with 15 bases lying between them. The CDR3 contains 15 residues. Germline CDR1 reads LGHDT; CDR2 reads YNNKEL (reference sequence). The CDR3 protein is CASSYGAGPTDTQYF. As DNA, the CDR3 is TGTGCCAGCAGTTACGGGGCAGGTCCCACAGATACGCAGTATTTT.

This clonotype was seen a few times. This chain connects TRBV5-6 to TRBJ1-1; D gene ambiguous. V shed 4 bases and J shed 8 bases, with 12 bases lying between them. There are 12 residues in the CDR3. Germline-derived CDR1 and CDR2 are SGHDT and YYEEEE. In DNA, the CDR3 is TGTGCCAGCAGCACACATAGGGCAGAAGCTTTCTTT. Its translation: CASSTHRAEAFF.

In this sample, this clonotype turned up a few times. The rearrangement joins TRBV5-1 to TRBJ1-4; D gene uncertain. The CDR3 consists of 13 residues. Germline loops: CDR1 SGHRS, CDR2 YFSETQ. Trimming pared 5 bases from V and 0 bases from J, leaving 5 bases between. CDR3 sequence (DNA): TGCGCCAGCAGGGGCGCAACTAATGAAAAACTGTTTTTT. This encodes CASRGATNEKLFF.

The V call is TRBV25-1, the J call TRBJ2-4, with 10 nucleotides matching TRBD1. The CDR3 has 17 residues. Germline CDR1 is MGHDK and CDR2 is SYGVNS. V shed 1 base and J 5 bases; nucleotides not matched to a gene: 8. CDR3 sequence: CASSEFSGQGGENIQYF. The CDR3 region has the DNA TGTGCCAGCAGTGAATTTTCAGGACAGGGGGGCGAAAACATTCAGTACTTC.

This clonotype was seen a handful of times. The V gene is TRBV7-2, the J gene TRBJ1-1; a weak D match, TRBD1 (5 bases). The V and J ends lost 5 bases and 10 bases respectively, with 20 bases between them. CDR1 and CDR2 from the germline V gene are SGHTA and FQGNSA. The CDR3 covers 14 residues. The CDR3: CASSRPDTNKGAFF. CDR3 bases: TGTGCCAGCAGCCGGCCGGACACCAACAAGGGAGCTTTCTTT.

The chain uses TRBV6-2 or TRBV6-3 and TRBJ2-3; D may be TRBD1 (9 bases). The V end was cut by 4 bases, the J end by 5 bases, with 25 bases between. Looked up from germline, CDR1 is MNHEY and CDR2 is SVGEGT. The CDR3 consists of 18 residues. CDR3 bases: TGTGCCAGCAGTTCCATTGTAAGCGGGGGACAGGGAAAAGATACGCAGTATTTT. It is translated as CASSSIVSGGQGKDTQYF.

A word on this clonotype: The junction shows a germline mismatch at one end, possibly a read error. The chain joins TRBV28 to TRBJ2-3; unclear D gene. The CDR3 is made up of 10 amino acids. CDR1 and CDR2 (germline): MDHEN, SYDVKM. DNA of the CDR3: TGTGCCAGCGGTTGGGATATGCAGTATTTT. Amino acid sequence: CASGWDMQYF.

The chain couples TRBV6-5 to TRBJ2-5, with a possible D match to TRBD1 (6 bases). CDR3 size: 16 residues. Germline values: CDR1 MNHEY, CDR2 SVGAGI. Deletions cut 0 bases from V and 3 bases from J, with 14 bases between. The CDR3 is CASSYSNGQGKETQYF. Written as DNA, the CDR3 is TGTGCCAGCAGTTACTCGAATGGGCAGGGGAAAGAGACCCAGTACTTC.

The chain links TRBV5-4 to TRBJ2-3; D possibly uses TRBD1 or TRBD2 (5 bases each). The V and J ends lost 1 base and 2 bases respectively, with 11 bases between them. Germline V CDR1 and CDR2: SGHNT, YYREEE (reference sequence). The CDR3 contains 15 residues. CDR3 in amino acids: CASSLFGGNTDTQYF. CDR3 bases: TGTGCCAGCAGCTTGTTTGGGGGAAACACAGATACGCAGTATTTT.

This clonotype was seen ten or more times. Here the CDR3 reads CASREGTAGANVLTF. As DNA, the CDR3 is TGTGCCAGCAGGGAGGGGACAGCCGGGGCCAACGTCCTGACTTTC. V gene TRBV28 combines with J gene TRBJ2-6; perhaps TRBD1 as D (7 bases). The germline V gene has CDR1 MDHEN and CDR2 SYDVKM. With 6 bases removed from V and 4 bases from J, the gap between germline ends came to 13 bases. The CDR3 is 15 amino acids.

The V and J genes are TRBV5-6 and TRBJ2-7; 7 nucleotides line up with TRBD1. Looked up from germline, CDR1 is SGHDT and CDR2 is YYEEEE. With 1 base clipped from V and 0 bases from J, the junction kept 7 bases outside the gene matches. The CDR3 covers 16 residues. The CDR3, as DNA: TGTGCCAGCAGCTTGAAGGCAGGGGGAACCTCCTACGAGCAGTACTTC. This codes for CASSLKAGGTSYEQYF.

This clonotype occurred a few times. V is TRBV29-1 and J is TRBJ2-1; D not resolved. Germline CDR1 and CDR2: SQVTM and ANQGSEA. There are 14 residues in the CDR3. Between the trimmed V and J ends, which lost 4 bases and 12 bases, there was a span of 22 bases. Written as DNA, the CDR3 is TGCAGCGTTGGCCCCCCTGCAGCCCTCCCTCGGCAGTTCTTC. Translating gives CSVGPPAALPRQFF.

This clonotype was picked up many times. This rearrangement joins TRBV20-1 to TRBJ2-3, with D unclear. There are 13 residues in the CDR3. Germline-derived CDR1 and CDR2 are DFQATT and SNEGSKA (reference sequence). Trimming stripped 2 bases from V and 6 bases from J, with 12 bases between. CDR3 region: CSARQATRDTQYF. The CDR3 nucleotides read TGCAGTGCTAGACAGGCAACCAGGGATACGCAGTATTTT.

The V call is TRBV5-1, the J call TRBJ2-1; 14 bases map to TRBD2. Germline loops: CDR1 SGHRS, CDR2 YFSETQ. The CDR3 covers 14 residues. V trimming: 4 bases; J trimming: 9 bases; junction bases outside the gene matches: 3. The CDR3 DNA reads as TGCGCCAGCAGCACCGGACTAGCGGGAGGTGAGCAGTTCTTC. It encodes CASSTGLAGGEQFF.